Here is one T cell receptor beta chain with its context. This table comes from immunoSEQ multiplex PCR, and its TCRdb copy is limited to in-frame clones, with some not included. The sample carries around 300,000 clones, around 90% recorded once. The entry originates in a study of blood T cell repertoires in COVID-19. With 0 bases removed from V and 10 bases from J, the gap between germline ends came to 19 bases. This CDR3 region has 17 residues. CDR1 and CDR2 (germline): KGHSH, LQKENI. The sequenced sample consisted of peripheral blood. The origin of this receptor is a woman aged 40 to 50 who had recovered from COVID-19. V is TRBV18 and J is TRBJ1-6; a weak D match, TRBD1 (6 bases). CDR3 region: CASSPPQGSPSASPLHF. As DNA, the CDR3 is TGTGCCAGCTCACCACCCCAGGGGAGCCCCTCAGCGTCACCCCTCCACTTT.